Presented here are 8 T cell receptor beta chains from one specimen sequenced in a study of T cells expressing NK-cell markers. TCRdb processed the 5' RACE reads again and assigns one entry to each CDR3 protein, with no DNA. The sample includes some 440,000 distinct CDR3 sequences. Sequencing used blood T cells: a sorted CD56 or NKG2C T cell subset, CD4+ or CD8+ T cells, or bulk PBMC T cells (not recorded which). The receptors were gathered from a woman aged 45-65 years in good health.

This chain uses TRBV12-3 or TRBV12-4 with TRBJ2-7; TCRdb's D call, TRBD1, is unchecked because there is no DNA. The CDR3 runs 13 residues. The CDR3 spells CASRGQGGSEQYF.

V is TRBV5-4 and J is TRBJ2-3; TCRdb's D call, TRBD1, is unchecked because there is no DNA. Germline V gene sequence: CDR1 SGHNT, CDR2 YYREEE (reference sequence). The CDR3 is 15 residues long. CDR3 in amino acids: CASSFGQGRPDTQYF.

The J gene is TRBJ2-3, the V gene TRBV5-1. The CDR3 loop spans 15 amino acids. Germline V lookup: CDR1 SGHRS, CDR2 YFSETQ. The CDR3 region is CASSLSWTSTDTQYF.

This chain links TRBV6-5 with TRBJ2-1; TCRdb selects TRBD1, and the lack of DNA leaves this call unchecked. CDR1 is MNHEY and CDR2 is SVGAGI in the germline V gene. The CDR3 length is 11 residues. The CDR3 sequence: CASKFSGQKFF.

The V call is TRBV5-1, the J call TRBJ2-1; the TRBD2 assignment by TCRdb is unverifiable without DNA. The CDR3 sequence is 16 residues long. Per germline, CDR1 SGHRS and CDR2 YFSETQ. The CDR3: CASSSGLAGYGNEQFF.

V gene TRBV4-1 combines with J gene TRBJ1-1. The CDR3 runs 16 residues. CDR1 and CDR2 from the germline V gene are MGHRA and YSYEKL. The CDR3 reads CASSQGLFGWNTEAFF.

The V call is TRBV2, the J call TRBJ2-5; the D gene TCRdb calls, TRBD2, cannot be checked with no DNA. This CDR3 is 15 amino acids long. Germline V gives CDR1 SNHLY, CDR2 FYNNEI. CDR3 loop: CASKKREVGSETQYF.

The genes are TRBV12-3 or TRBV12-4 and TRBJ1-1; TCRdb returns TRBD1, unconfirmable since there is no DNA. This CDR3 region has 11 residues. This chain's CDR3 is CASTPGVRAFF.